In this sample, the clone carrying this TCR beta chain turned up many times. What it binds is not known. V was cut by 6 bases and J by 0 bases, with 13 bases left in between. CDR3 length: 14 amino acids. In germline, CDR1 is SQVTM, CDR2 ANQGSEA. RNA was extracted from whole blood without cell sorting, alongside germline DNA. The source of the sample is a study of tumor-infiltrating lymphocytes in primary liver carcinoma. Turning to the study itself: Maximum tumor diameters ranged from roughly 4 to 10 cm, stage T1-T3 N0M0. Study-wide findings and caveats: A significantly higher top-250-clone fraction was recorded for tumors than for blood (p = 0.039). Since sampling was bulk and unsorted, CD4+ and CD8+ repertoires were not compared.

Priming with a constant-region primer yielded TCR beta cDNA from 450 to 600 ng total RNA. Amplification in three nested multiplex PCR rounds with slightly modified ARM-PCR gave rise to TCR beta libraries. The opening two PCR rounds, 10 cycles each, paired TRBV1-TRBV30 forward primers with a C-beta reverse primer. TCRdb reprocessed the multiplex PCR reads via MiXCR and lists one record per CDR3 protein. Seen here are 250,000 to 350,000 distinct CDR3 sequences, nearly 60% observed once, and the top ten hold 15% to 20%. The chain joins TRBV29-1 to TRBJ2-3, with D tentatively TRBD1 (5 bases). Material for sequencing was peripheral blood. The sequence was collected from a woman aged 30 to 39 with primary liver carcinoma and hepatitis B virus infection. Here the CDR3 reads CSVLTVTSTDTQYF. CDR3 coding DNA: TGCAGCGTACTGACAGTGACTAGCACAGATACGCAGTATTTT.